This T cell receptor (beta chain) was sequenced during a study of beta chain features in type 1 diabetes. TCRB transcripts that were expressed got sequenced, as all of the isolated RNA had been reverse transcribed. An average around 3.8 million reads came from naive, central memory and regulatory T cell samples. TCRdb's copy holds only in-frame clones and misses some; the assay was immunoSEQ multiplex PCR. There are just over 600,000 clones in the sample; 15% occur only once, and approximately 0.093% lies in the top ten. General study points: VDJ junctions in type 1 diabetes patients carried more deletions and fewer insertions.

V lost 4 bases and J lost 2, with 8 bases in between. This CDR3 contains 13 residues. Germline loops: CDR1 SNHLY, CDR2 FYNNEI. Comments on this clone: Antigen: not known.

Donors contributed one heparinised blood draw apiece, averaging around 100 mL. The sequenced material came from naive CD4+ T cells from blood. The rearrangement joins TRBV2 to TRBJ1-2; D is perhaps TRBD1 (5 bases). The sequence was collected from a young man in good health. This CDR3 reads CASSASGNYGYTF. DNA of the CDR3: TGTGCCAGCAGTGCCTCAGGGAACTATGGCTACACCTTC.